Listed below are T cell receptor beta chains from one sample, sequenced in a study of control samples from healthy donors and cancer patients. Sequenced by immunoSEQ multiplex PCR; TCRdb stores in-frame clones only, minus some. The sample records about 120,000 clones, around 89% being singletons. The sequenced sample consisted of blood. The source is a man aged 50-60 years in good health. Each CDR3 is given with its conserved first and last residue. Fields, in order: CDR3 length, V gene, J gene, clone size, D gene, CDR3 DNA, CDR3 protein. A D gene is named only where the DNA matches it firmly. Size is stated for part of the rows, as once, few or many counts, or as a class when the clone is expanded.

>16|TRBV4-3|TRBJ1-2|.|TRBD1
TGCGCCAGCAGCCAAGAAAAGGTACAGGGGGCCGATGGCTACACCTTC
CASSQEKVQGADGYTF
>14|TRBV18|TRBJ1-4|.|.
TGTGCCAGCTCACCGGGAGTCGGTTCGGTGGAACTGTTTTTT
CASSPGVGSVELFF
>16|TRBV6-5|TRBJ2-3|.|TRBD2
TGTGCCAGCAGTTACTCGTCAGCTAGCGGGACAGATACGCAGTATTTT
CASSYSSASGTDTQYF
>18|TRBV5-8|TRBJ2-4|.|.
TGTGCCAGCAGCTTGGTAACAGGGTTCCCAATAGCCAAAAACATTCAGTACTTC
CASSLVTGFPIAKNIQYF
>17|TRBV4-3|TRBJ1-3|.|.
TGCGCCAGCAGCCCGAACTCCGGGGGTTCCTCTGGAAACACCATATATTTT
CASSPNSGGSSGNTIYF
>14|TRBV10-3|TRBJ1-3|.|.
TGTGCCATCAGTGGGACAGCCTCTGGAAACACCATATATTTT
CAISGTASGNTIYF
>12|TRBV30|TRBJ1-3|once|.
TGTGCCTGGTCATCCTCTGGAAACACCATATATTTT
CAWSSSGNTIYF
>14|TRBV18|TRBJ1-1|.|.
TGTGCCAGCTCACCACCGTCGGAGAGGACTGAAGCTTTCTTT
CASSPPSERTEAFF
>13|TRBV2|TRBJ2-7|few|.
TGTGCCAGCACCTGGACGGATAACTACGAGCAGTACTTC
CASTWTDNYEQYF
>13|TRBV18|TRBJ1-3|.|.
TGTGCCAGCTCACCCTGGGTTGGAAACACCATATATTTT
CASSPWVGNTIYF
>13|TRBV29-1|TRBJ1-4|.|TRBD1
TGCAGCGCCCGGACAGGGTCTAATGAAAAACTGTTTTTT
CSARTGSNEKLFF
>16|TRBV5-4|TRBJ1-1|.|TRBD1
TGTGCCAGCAGCCCTGGACAGGGAACGAAGAACACTGAAGCTTTCTTT
CASSPGQGTKNTEAFF
>13|TRBV7-9|TRBJ2-2|once|.
TGTGCCAGCAGCTTACTGGCCACCGGGGAGCTGTTTTTT
CASSLLATGELFF
>14|TRBV30|TRBJ2-2|.|TRBD1
TGTGCCTGGAGTGGCAGGGGGCAAGTCGGGGAGCTGTTTTTT
CAWSGRGQVGELFF
>14|TRBV9|TRBJ1-1|.|.
TGTGCCAGCAGCGTAGAACCGGGTTTCACTGAAGCTTTCTTT
CASSVEPGFTEAFF
>14|TRBV11-2|TRBJ2-5|.|TRBD2
TGTGCCAGCAGCTTAGCCACTAGCGGGGAGACCCAGTACTTC
CASSLATSGETQYF